This TCR beta chain was obtained from a study of early T cells in non-severe SARS-CoV-2 infection. Whole-study findings and limits: VDJdb matching, biased toward anti-spike CD8 responses, missed private and CD4 specificities.

There are many counts of this clonotype. Antigen: not known. Germline CDR1 and CDR2: LNHNV and YYDKDF (reference sequence). The length of the CDR3 is 14 residues. V lost 0 bases and J lost 4, with 8 bases in between. TCRdb processed the 5' RACE reads anew with MiXCR; each CDR3 protein has one entry. The table lists approximately 30,000 distinct CDR3 sequences, approximately 6.9% of them singletons. The chain employs TRBV15 and TRBJ2-3; D not certain. Sequenced here: whole blood, sampled at baseline. The receptor's source is an adult who was a healthcare worker with PCR-confirmed SARS-CoV-2 infection or an uninfected control (not recorded which). The CDR3 DNA follows: TGTGCCACCAGCAGAGAGTATGTCCCAGATACGCAGTATTTT. Translation: CATSREYVPDTQYF.